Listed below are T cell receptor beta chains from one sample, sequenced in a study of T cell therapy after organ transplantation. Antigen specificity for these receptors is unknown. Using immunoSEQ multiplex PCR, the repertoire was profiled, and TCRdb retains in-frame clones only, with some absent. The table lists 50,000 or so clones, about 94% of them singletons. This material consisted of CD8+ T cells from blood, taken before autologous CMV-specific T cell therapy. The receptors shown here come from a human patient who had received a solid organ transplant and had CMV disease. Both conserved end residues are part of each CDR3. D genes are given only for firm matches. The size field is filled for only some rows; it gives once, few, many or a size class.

cdr3_nt: TGTGCCAGCAGCTTGGGGCGGGAGCGGCGCGGCTACGAGCAGTACTTC
cdr3_aa: CASSLGRERRGYEQYF
d_call: TRBD2
v_call: TRBV7-8
clone_size: NA
j_call: TRBJ2-7

cdr3_nt: TGCGCCAGCAGTTACGTACCGGGCGAGCAGTACTTC
cdr3_aa: CASSYVPGEQYF
d_call: NA
v_call: TRBV4-1
clone_size: NA
j_call: TRBJ2-7

cdr3_nt: TGTGCCAGCAGTCCACCCAACAGGAACACCGGGGAGCTGTTTTTT
cdr3_aa: CASSPPNRNTGELFF
d_call: NA
v_call: TRBV27
clone_size: NA
j_call: TRBJ2-2

cdr3_nt: TGTGCCAGCAGCCAAGATAGGCCGAATTCACCCCTCCACTTT
cdr3_aa: CASSQDRPNSPLHF
d_call: NA
v_call: TRBV4-2
clone_size: once
j_call: TRBJ1-6

cdr3_nt: TGTGCCAGCAGCTCCGGGACAGGCCTAAATTCACCCCTCCACTTT
cdr3_aa: CASSSGTGLNSPLHF
d_call: TRBD1
v_call: TRBV11-3
clone_size: once
j_call: TRBJ1-6

cdr3_nt: TGTGCCAGCAGCTTACCGCGGGGGCAGCCGAGCTCCTACGAGCAGTACTTC
cdr3_aa: CASSLPRGQPSSYEQYF
d_call: NA
v_call: TRBV7-9
clone_size: NA
j_call: TRBJ2-7

cdr3_nt: TGTGCCAGCAGTGAAGCGCTTTGGGACAGCTCTACCAACACCGGGGAGCTGTTTTTT
cdr3_aa: CASSEALWDSSTNTGELFF
d_call: TRBD1
v_call: TRBV6-1
clone_size: once
j_call: TRBJ2-2

cdr3_nt: TGTGCCAGTAGTATGGTCGGCACCCCGAACACTGAAGCTTTCTTT
cdr3_aa: CASSMVGTPNTEAFF
d_call: NA
v_call: TRBV19
clone_size: NA
j_call: TRBJ1-1

cdr3_nt: TGTGCCAGCAGTCAACTAGCGGGAGGGACGGATGAGCAGTTCTTC
cdr3_aa: CASSQLAGGTDEQFF
d_call: TRBD2
v_call: TRBV6-5
clone_size: once
j_call: TRBJ2-1

cdr3_nt: TGCGCCAGCAGCGGTTCCGGGACTAGTTATTACAATGAGCAGTTCTTC
cdr3_aa: CASSGSGTSYYNEQFF
d_call: TRBD2
v_call: TRBV5-1
clone_size: NA
j_call: TRBJ2-1

cdr3_nt: TGTGCCAGTAGTCCAAGCCCCCTATTAGAGCTGTTTTTT
cdr3_aa: CASSPSPLLELFF
d_call: NA
v_call: TRBV19
clone_size: once
j_call: TRBJ2-2

cdr3_nt: TGTGCCAGCAGCCACCAGAACACCGGGGAGCTGTTTTTT
cdr3_aa: CASSHQNTGELFF
d_call: NA
v_call: TRBV6-1
clone_size: NA
j_call: TRBJ2-2

cdr3_nt: TGTGCCAGCGATGATCTGCGGGCGGGAGGTCGTAACACAGATACGCAGTATTTT
cdr3_aa: CASDDLRAGGRNTDTQYF
d_call: TRBD2
v_call: TRBV7-2
clone_size: NA
j_call: TRBJ2-3

cdr3_nt: TGTGCCAGCAGCTTGTCGGCCGGGTCTGATGGCTACACCTTC
cdr3_aa: CASSLSAGSDGYTF
d_call: NA
v_call: TRBV5-4
clone_size: once
j_call: TRBJ1-2

cdr3_nt: TGTGCCACTTCCCAGGGGGATGCCGGGGAGCTGTTTTTT
cdr3_aa: CATSQGDAGELFF
d_call: TRBD1
v_call: TRBV25-1
clone_size: NA
j_call: TRBJ2-2

cdr3_nt: TGTGCCAGCACCCCCGGATCCCCGACTAGCGGTTACGAGCAGTACTTC
cdr3_aa: CASTPGSPTSGYEQYF
d_call: TRBD2
v_call: TRBV2
clone_size: NA
j_call: TRBJ2-7

cdr3_nt: TGTGCCAGTGGACCTCCTGAACGTGGGTACATTCAGTACTTC
cdr3_aa: CASGPPERGYIQYF
d_call: NA
v_call: TRBV19
clone_size: NA
j_call: TRBJ2-4

cdr3_nt: TGTGCCAGCAGCTTCGGGGGGAGCTCTGAAGCTTTCTTT
cdr3_aa: CASSFGGSSEAFF
d_call: NA
v_call: TRBV7-9
clone_size: NA
j_call: TRBJ1-1

cdr3_nt: TGTGCCTGGACGTGGGGGGCGCATGGCTACACCTTC
cdr3_aa: CAWTWGAHGYTF
d_call: NA
v_call: TRBV30
clone_size: NA
j_call: TRBJ1-2

cdr3_nt: TGTGCCAGCAGCCAACAGGACTCCTACAATGAGCAGTTCTTC
cdr3_aa: CASSQQDSYNEQFF
d_call: NA
v_call: TRBV7-6
clone_size: NA
j_call: TRBJ2-1

cdr3_nt: TGTGCCAGCAGTGACGGGCCTCTGGGGGGGGAAAGCTCCTACGAGCAGTACTTC
cdr3_aa: CASSDGPLGGESSYEQYF
d_call: TRBD2
v_call: TRBV25-1
clone_size: NA
j_call: TRBJ2-7

cdr3_nt: TGCAGTGCTAGAGAGGTCGATACGCAGTATTTT
cdr3_aa: CSAREVDTQYF
d_call: NA
v_call: TRBV20-1
clone_size: NA
j_call: TRBJ2-3

cdr3_nt: TGTGCCAGCAGCTTATACCGTAGCACAAATACGCAGTATTTT
cdr3_aa: CASSLYRSTNTQYF
d_call: NA
v_call: TRBV7-9
clone_size: NA
j_call: TRBJ2-3

cdr3_nt: TGTGCCAGCAGCCCAACTCTATCGGCTTACGAGCAGTACTTC
cdr3_aa: CASSPTLSAYEQYF
d_call: NA
v_call: TRBV7-9
clone_size: NA
j_call: TRBJ2-7

cdr3_nt: TGCGCCAGCAGCCAAGTGATGGGGGGGTTTCTAGGTGGCTACACCTTC
cdr3_aa: CASSQVMGGFLGGYTF
d_call: NA
v_call: TRBV4-1
clone_size: NA
j_call: TRBJ1-2

cdr3_nt: TGTGCCAGCAGCCCCGGGACCGAGTACGAGCAGTACTTC
cdr3_aa: CASSPGTEYEQYF
d_call: NA
v_call: TRBV11-3
clone_size: NA
j_call: TRBJ2-7

cdr3_nt: TGTGCCAGCAGTTTATGGGGGGGGCCCGCAACTAATGAAAAACTGTTTTTT
cdr3_aa: CASSLWGGPATNEKLFF
d_call: NA
v_call: TRBV27
clone_size: NA
j_call: TRBJ1-4

cdr3_nt: TGTGCCAGCAGTCATTCCACAGGGGAAAGGTACAATGAGCAGTTCTTC
cdr3_aa: CASSHSTGERYNEQFF
d_call: TRBD1
v_call: TRBV27
clone_size: NA
j_call: TRBJ2-1

cdr3_nt: TGTGCCAGCAGCTTAGACGAGACGGTGATCTCTGGGGCCAACGTCCTGACTTTC
cdr3_aa: CASSLDETVISGANVLTF
d_call: NA
v_call: TRBV7-8
clone_size: NA
j_call: TRBJ2-6

cdr3_nt: TGTGCCAGCAGCTTGGGGGACAGGGGCTACGAGCAGTACTTC
cdr3_aa: CASSLGDRGYEQYF
d_call: TRBD1
v_call: TRBV5-6
clone_size: NA
j_call: TRBJ2-7

cdr3_nt: TGTGCCAGCAGCTTAGGGACAGGGCTGGCAACTAATGAAAAACTGTTTTTT
cdr3_aa: CASSLGTGLATNEKLFF
d_call: TRBD1
v_call: TRBV11-2
clone_size: NA
j_call: TRBJ1-4

cdr3_nt: TGCGCCAGCAGCCAACGACCCCGGGACTATACAGGGAGCACAGATACGCAGTATTTT
cdr3_aa: CASSQRPRDYTGSTDTQYF
d_call: NA
v_call: TRBV4-3
clone_size: NA
j_call: TRBJ2-3

cdr3_nt: TGCGCCAGCAGCCAAGATGGGGCAGGGGAACTAGGTGAAAAACTGTTTTTT
cdr3_aa: CASSQDGAGELGEKLFF
d_call: NA
v_call: TRBV4-3
clone_size: NA
j_call: TRBJ1-4

cdr3_nt: TGTGCCAGCAGTTCCTCCAGGGGGCGGGAGCAGTACTTC
cdr3_aa: CASSSSRGREQYF
d_call: TRBD1
v_call: TRBV6-5
clone_size: NA
j_call: TRBJ2-7

cdr3_nt: TGTGCCAGCTCAGAAGAGGCCGCTAACTATGGCTACACCTTC
cdr3_aa: CASSEEAANYGYTF
d_call: NA
v_call: TRBV18
clone_size: NA
j_call: TRBJ1-2

cdr3_nt: TGTGCCAGCAGTGAAGAGAGGGACGAGGGAATTCTTAACTATGGCTACACCTTC
cdr3_aa: CASSEERDEGILNYGYTF
d_call: NA
v_call: TRBV2
clone_size: NA
j_call: TRBJ1-2

cdr3_nt: TGTGCCAGCAGCCAAGGGTTACTAACTGAAGCTTTCTTT
cdr3_aa: CASSQGLLTEAFF
d_call: NA
v_call: TRBV4-2
clone_size: NA
j_call: TRBJ1-1

cdr3_nt: TGCAGCGTTGACCTCCCAGGGTATGGCTACACCTTC
cdr3_aa: CSVDLPGYGYTF
d_call: NA
v_call: TRBV29-1
clone_size: NA
j_call: TRBJ1-2

cdr3_nt: TGTGCGTGGACAGGGGTCGACAAACTTCCCTACGAGCAGTACTTC
cdr3_aa: CAWTGVDKLPYEQYF
d_call: TRBD1
v_call: TRBV30
clone_size: NA
j_call: TRBJ2-7

cdr3_nt: TGTGCCAGCAGCCAATGGCGCAATCAGCCCCAGCATTTT
cdr3_aa: CASSQWRNQPQHF
d_call: NA
v_call: TRBV16
clone_size: once
j_call: TRBJ1-5

cdr3_nt: TGTGCCAGCAGCCCCCAGGGGTGGGGCAGAGCTGAAGCTTTCTTT
cdr3_aa: CASSPQGWGRAEAFF
d_call: NA
v_call: TRBV7-3
clone_size: NA
j_call: TRBJ1-1

cdr3_nt: TGTGCCAGCAGCCCGCCTTTGGGTGATGGCTACACCTTC
cdr3_aa: CASSPPLGDGYTF
d_call: NA
v_call: TRBV14
clone_size: few
j_call: TRBJ1-2